The 20 T cell receptor beta chains below come from one sample, sequenced in a study of blood T cell repertoires in COVID-19. Sequenced by immunoSEQ multiplex PCR; TCRdb stores in-frame clones only, minus some. The data hold tens of thousands of clones, with 65% to 85% observed a single time. Sequenced: peripheral blood. The receptors derive from an elderly woman with acute or convalescent COVID-19.

Note on this clone: The identical CDR3 is also encoded by other nucleotide sequences in the sample. The genes are TRBV7-9 and TRBJ1-2; D possibly corresponds to TRBD1 (6 bases). Germline CDR1 and CDR2: SEHNR and FQNEAQ (reference sequence). V lost 5 bases and J 5 bases, leaving 12 bases between the germline ends. This CDR3 is built from 13 residues. In DNA form, the CDR3 reads TGTGCCAGCAGCCCAGGACAGAGATATGGCTACACCTTC. Translating it yields CASSPGQRYGYTF. The full variable domain, with the rest looked up from reference TRBV7-9 and TRBJ1-2, is DTGVSQNPRHKITKRGQNVTFRCDPISEHNRLYWYRQTLGQGPEFLTYFQNEAQLEKSRLLSDRFSAERPKGSFSTLEIQRTEQGDSAMYLCASSPGQRYGYTFGSGTRLTVV.

This clone has only one observation. The V call is TRBV12-5, the J call TRBJ2-1; D not certain. Germline CDR1 LGHNT, CDR2 FRNRAP. The CDR3 length is 12 residues. V gave up 2 bases and J gave up 7 bases, with 6 bases separating them. Here the CDR3 reads CASGLLSNEQFF. CDR3 nucleotides: TGTGCTAGTGGTTTGCTTTCTAATGAGCAGTTCTTC.

The chain uses TRBV15 and TRBJ1-6, with D hard to call. Germline V gene lookup returns CDR1 LNHNV and CDR2 YYDKDF (reference sequence). Trimming cost V 5 bases and J 7 bases, with 9 bases left between them. The CDR3 contains 13 residues. CDR3 residues: CATSFRKNSPLHF. The CDR3 DNA reads as TGTGCCACCAGCTTCAGAAAAAATTCACCCCTCCACTTT.

This rearrangement joins TRBV7-9 to TRBJ2-1; TRBD1 is a possible D gene (5 bases). The CDR3 is 13 residues long. Germline CDR1 SEHNR, CDR2 FQNEAQ (reference sequence). With 2 bases removed from V and 6 bases from J, the gap between germline ends came to 8 bases. This CDR3 is CASSLRGFNEQFF. The CDR3 DNA is TGTGCCAGCAGCTTAAGGGGATTCAATGAGCAGTTCTTC.

The chain combines TRBV19 with TRBJ2-2, with a possible D match to TRBD2 (6 bases). In germline, CDR1 is LNHDA, CDR2 SQIVND (reference sequence). The CDR3 runs 14 residues. V was trimmed by 7 bases and J by 4 bases, leaving 13 bases between them. CDR3 sequence reads: CASNSRETTGELFF. CDR3 nucleotides: TGTGCCAGTAACTCCCGGGAGACCACCGGGGAGCTGTTTTTT.

The rearrangement links TRBV19 to TRBJ1-2; 9 nucleotides match TRBD1. The CDR3 spans 15 residues. V shed 3 bases and J 4 bases; nucleotides not matched to a gene: 6. CDR1 and CDR2 from the germline V gene are LNHDA and SQIVND (reference sequence). CDR3 in amino acids: CASSMDRGGTYGYTF. For the CDR3, the DNA is TGTGCCAGTAGTATGGACAGGGGAGGTACCTATGGCTACACCTTC.

The genes are TRBV2 and TRBJ1-4, with D hard to call. Germline V lookup: CDR1 SNHLY, CDR2 FYNNEI. The CDR3 contains 11 residues. V was trimmed by 6 bases and J by 8 bases, leaving 7 bases between them. CDR3 coding DNA: TGTGCCAGCAGCGTTGTAGAAAAACTGTTTTTT. This encodes CASSVVEKLFF.

V usage is TRBV4-3 and J usage is TRBJ2-7, with TRBD2 matching over 8 bases. The CDR3 totals 14 residues. Per germline, CDR1 LGHNA and CDR2 YSLEER. V was pared by 0 bases and J by 5 bases, with 3 bases of the junction left unmatched. This chain's CDR3 is CASSQDPAGDEQYF. CDR3 bases: TGCGCCAGCAGCCAAGATCCAGCGGGAGACGAGCAGTACTTC.

The rearrangement uses TRBV25-1 and TRBJ2-5; 7 positions match TRBD2. The CDR3 has 13 residues. CDR1 and CDR2 from the germline V gene are MGHDK and SYGVNS. V lost 7 bases to trimming and J lost 1 base; unmatched junction nucleotides: 3. The CDR3 spells CASKWGGQETQYF. As DNA, the CDR3 is TGTGCCAGCAAATGGGGGGGCCAAGAGACCCAGTACTTC.

The chain carries TRBV5-1 and TRBJ2-1; D is unresolved. The CDR3 runs to 13 residues. V lost 0 bases and J lost 6, with 7 bases in between. The germline CDR1 and CDR2 sequences are SGHRS and YFSETQ. The CDR3 sequence: CASSLAASNEQFF. CDR3 DNA sequence: TGCGCCAGCAGCTTGGCAGCGAGCAATGAGCAGTTCTTC. The full variable domain, completed using reference TRBV5-1 and TRBJ2-1, is KAGVTQTPRYLIKTRGQQVTLSCSPISGHRSVSWYQQTPGQGLQFLFEYFSETQRNKGNFPGRFSGRQFSNSRSEMNVSTLELGDSALYLCASSLAASNEQFFGPGTRLTVL.

This clone was observed a handful of times. The rearrangement links TRBV5-4 to TRBJ1-2; D gene ambiguous. Deletions cut 4 bases from V and 2 bases from J, with 9 bases between. Germline V gene data show CDR1 as SGHNT and CDR2 as YYREEE (reference sequence). This CDR3 has 13 residues. In DNA, the CDR3 is TGTGCCAGCAGCCAGGTTTTAAACTATGGCTACACCTTC. Encoded protein: CASSQVLNYGYTF.

V and J are TRBV10-3 and TRBJ1-5; 8 bases line up with TRBD1. Germline V gene sequence: CDR1 ENHRY, CDR2 SYGVKD. Germline trimming cut 7 bases from V and 5 bases from J; bases unmatched to any gene: 4. This CDR3 has 13 amino acids. The CDR3: CAITAGGDQPQHF. In nucleotides, the CDR3 is TGTGCCATCACGGCAGGGGGCGATCAGCCCCAGCATTTT.

This clone is a singleton in its sample. V is TRBV6-2 or TRBV6-3 and J is TRBJ2-7, with 9 bases lining up with TRBD2. Trimming cost V 4 bases and J 4 bases; bases outside gene matches: 8. The germline CDR1 and CDR2 sequences are MNHEY and SVGEGT. The CDR3 totals 15 residues. As DNA, the CDR3 is TGTGCCAGCAGTTCAAGGGGGACTAGCAGGTACGAGCAGTACTTC. Its translation is CASSSRGTSRYEQYF.

V gene TRBV6-5 combines with J gene TRBJ1-1; 9 bases are a match to TRBD1. The CDR3 is made up of 14 amino acids. The ends lost 4 bases at V and 5 bases at J; junction bases unmatched: 5. Germline V gene sequence: CDR1 MNHEY, CDR2 SVGAGI. CDR3 region: CASSSDRGGTEAFF. CDR3 in DNA: TGTGCCAGCAGTTCGGACAGGGGAGGGACTGAAGCTTTCTTT.

Here the CDR3 reads CASSGRGDSYNEQFF. CDR3 DNA: TGCGCCAGCAGCGGCCGCGGTGACTCCTACAATGAGCAGTTCTTC. This chain links TRBV5-1 with TRBJ2-1; D is unresolved. The CDR3 contains 15 residues. Germline V gene sequence: CDR1 SGHRS, CDR2 YFSETQ. Trimming took off 4 bases at V and 0 bases at J, with 11 bases between the two ends.

J is TRBJ2-3 and V is TRBV5-1, with 10 bases lining up with TRBD2. The CDR3 extends over 19 amino acids. The germline gives CDR1 SGHRS, CDR2 YFSETQ. The junction had 13 bases not matched to a gene; V was cut back by 0 bases and J by 3 bases. The CDR3 region is CASSLAGEREGRWTDTQYF. The CDR3 nucleotides are TGCGCCAGCAGCTTGGCCGGCGAGCGGGAGGGGAGGTGGACAGATACGCAGTATTTT.

The chain joins TRBV6-5 to TRBJ2-2; 11 bases agree with TRBD1. V lost 5 bases to trimming and J lost 6 bases; unmatched junction nucleotides: 5. The CDR3 extends over 15 amino acids. Germline V lookup: CDR1 MNHEY, CDR2 SVGAGI. The CDR3 DNA follows: TGTGCCAGCAGTCCCCGGACAGGGGGCTCCGGGGAGCTGTTTTTT. This codes for CASSPRTGGSGELFF.

J is TRBJ1-1 and V is TRBV28; 10 bases align to TRBD1. V trimming: 1 base; J trimming: 8 bases; junction bases outside the gene matches: 7. The CDR3 has 15 residues. In germline, CDR1 is MDHEN, CDR2 SYDVKM. For the CDR3, the DNA is TGTGCCAGCAGTTTATTGGGACAGGGGAATTTGGAAGCTTTCTTT. This codes for CASSLLGQGNLEAFF.

The gene calls are TRBV19 and TRBJ1-2, with 9 bases matching TRBD1. The CDR3 is 13 amino acids. With 7 bases clipped from V and 4 bases from J, the junction kept 4 bases outside the gene matches. In germline, CDR1 is LNHDA, CDR2 SQIVND (reference sequence). The chain's CDR3 is CASTGQGTYGYTF. The CDR3 nucleotides read TGTGCCAGTACTGGACAGGGGACCTATGGCTACACCTTC.

The gene calls are TRBV7-8 and TRBJ2-7, with D possibly being TRBD2 (6 bases). Germline CDR1 is SGHVS and CDR2 is FQNEAQ. V lost 1 base, J lost 2 bases, and 15 bases lay in between. The CDR3 covers 16 residues. The CDR3 is CASSLVWGLPPYEQYF. The CDR3 nucleotides are TGTGCCAGCAGCTTAGTTTGGGGACTTCCCCCCTACGAGCAGTACTTC.